This T cell receptor beta chain came from a study of blood T cells in healthy people across ages. Study overall: Researchers report that template switching captured about one barcoded beta molecule per two T cells.

Study results and caveats: TCR beta diversity, measured per million T cells, fell in a roughly linear way with age. What prevented conclusive comparison of naive and antigen-experienced cells was that PBMCs were unsorted.

In the case of this clonotype: Its antigen remains unknown.

With a J-beta primer mix and a sample-barcoded 5' primer, a second PCR ran 7 to 11 cycles. Unique molecular identifiers of 12 random nucleotides labeled each cDNA. TCRdb passed the 5' RACE reads through MiXCR, listing each CDR3 protein once. The sample contains some 800,000 distinct CDR3 sequences, 40% to 50% of which appear only once. In germline, CDR1 is SQVTM, CDR2 ANQGSEA. Losses at the gene ends were 6 bases for V and 7 bases for J; bases not matched to a gene: 20. The CDR3 runs 16 residues. Material for sequencing was blood. The J gene is TRBJ2-5, the V gene TRBV29-1; 7 bases are a match to TRBD1. This receptor was taken from a man aged 55 to 69 in good health. The CDR3 nucleotides are TGCAGCGTGGATGGGGCGAGAAGGGGGCTGATGGGGACCCAGTACTTC. Its protein product is CSVDGARRGLMGTQYF. The full variable domain, its missing parts supplied by reference TRBV29-1 and TRBJ2-5, is SAVISQKPSRDICQRGTSLTIQCQVDSQVTMMFWYRQQPGQSLTLIATANQGSEATYESGFVIDKFPISRPNLTFSTLTVSNMSPEDSSIYLCSVDGARRGLMGTQYFGPGTRLLVL.